The clone carrying this T cell receptor (beta chain) was seen just once. Its antigen remains unidentified. The entry originates in a study of T cell responses to AZD1222 COVID-19 vaccine. Study-wide context: Analysis merged second doses at about 4 or about 12 weeks.

Produced via immunoSEQ multiplex PCR; TCRdb's table is partial and in-frame only. The sample includes 100,000 or so clones, 75% to 95% of them seen just once. Findings and limits, study-wide: The study identified only a handful of AZD1222 recipients as seropositive at baseline.

The germline gives CDR1 MGHRA, CDR2 YSYEKL. Trimming left V 2 bases short and J 1 base short, with 12 bases between. There are 16 residues in the CDR3. The V call is TRBV4-1, the J call TRBJ1-5; D remains ambiguous. This sequence was found in an adult in good health. This specimen was peripheral blood, taken on day 0 of AZD1222 vaccination. The CDR3, as DNA: TGCGCCAGCAGCCAACAAGGTGTGCCCAGCAATCAGCCCCAGCATTTT. It is translated as CASSQQGVPSNQPQHF.